This TCR beta chain is drawn from a study of radiation and T cells in renal cell carcinoma. This clone has only one observation. Its antigen is not identified. Generated by immunoSEQ multiplex PCR, the TCRdb table keeps only in-frame clones and is missing some. The data hold some 100,000 clones, with 82% observed a single time. The CDR3 length is 15 residues. V was clipped by 2 bases and J by 4 bases; unmatched bases: 7. The germline CDR1 and CDR2 sequences are SGDLS and YYNGEE. This sample's time point: baseline pretreatment blood. Described treatment: 15 Gy SBRT to primary tumor, nephrectomy 4 weeks later. The patient's renal cell carcinoma had clear cell pathology. Broader study findings: Baseline intratumoral clonotype presence is unknown without pretreatment biopsies.

Sample: blood, taken from a patient whose treatment included radiotherapy and nephrectomy. This TCR came from a man aged 55 to 70 with renal cell carcinoma. V usage is TRBV9 and J usage is TRBJ2-7, with 9 bases matching TRBD1. The CDR3 is CASSVSAGQGYEQYF. CDR3 DNA: TGTGCCAGCAGCGTGAGCGCGGGACAGGGTTACGAGCAGTACTTC.